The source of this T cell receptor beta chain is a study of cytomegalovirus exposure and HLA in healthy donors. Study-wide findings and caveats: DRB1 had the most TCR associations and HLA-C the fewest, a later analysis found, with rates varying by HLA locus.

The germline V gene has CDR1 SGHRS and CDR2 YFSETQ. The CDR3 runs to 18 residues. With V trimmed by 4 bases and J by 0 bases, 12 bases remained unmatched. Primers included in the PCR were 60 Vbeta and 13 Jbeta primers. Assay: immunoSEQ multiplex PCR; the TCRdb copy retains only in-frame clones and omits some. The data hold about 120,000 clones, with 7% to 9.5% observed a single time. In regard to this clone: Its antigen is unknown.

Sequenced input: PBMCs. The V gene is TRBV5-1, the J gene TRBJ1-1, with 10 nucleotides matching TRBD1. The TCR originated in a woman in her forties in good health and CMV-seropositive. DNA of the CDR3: TGCGCCAGCAGCCTAACCCCCGGGACAGGGGCCATGAACACTGAAGCTTTCTTT. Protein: CASSLTPGTGAMNTEAFF.